This is a list of T cell receptor beta chains from one sample in a study of molecular identifiers for immune sequencing clone quantification. TCRdb reprocessed the PCR reads via MiXCR and lists one record per CDR3 protein. The data hold about 10,000 distinct CDR3 sequences, with 21% observed a single time. The sequenced sample was naive CD8+ T cells from blood, with Jurkat cell RNA spiked in. The receptors come from a human donor in good health. Some libraries in this study had Jurkat cell RNA spiked in. Each CDR3 is given with its conserved first and last residue. A D gene is named only where the DNA matches it firmly. Size is stated for part of the rows, as once, few or many counts, or as a class when the clone is expanded.

TRBV27	few	TRBD1	TRBJ2-1	CASSYDRGGGEQFF	TGTGCCAGCAGTTACGACAGGGGTGGGGGTGAGCAGTTCTTC
TRBV6-6	medium-sized	NA	TRBJ2-7	CASSTSHGQGLYEQYF	NA
TRBV6-6	medium-sized	TRBD2	TRBJ2-7	CATTRGLAHEQYF	TGTGCCACTACCCGGGGACTAGCACACGAGCAGTACTTC
TRBV28	medium-sized	NA	TRBJ2-5	CASSLEARETQYF	TGTGCCAGCAGTTTAGAGGCACGAGAGACCCAGTACTTC
TRBV4-3	few	NA	TRBJ1-4	CASSRGAIDGEKLFF	TGCGCCAGCAGCCGGGGCGCCATCGATGGCGAAAAACTGTTTTTT
TRBV27	many	TRBD2	TRBJ2-7	CASSLTTSGAYEQYF	TGTGCCAGCAGTTTAACGACTAGCGGAGCCTACGAGCAGTACTTC
TRBV27	medium-sized	TRBD2	TRBJ2-1	CASSLSAGGGNEQFF	TGTGCCAGCAGTTTATCGGCGGGAGGGGGTAATGAGCAGTTCTTC
TRBV5-5	medium-sized	NA	TRBJ2-3	CASSLISTDTQYF	TGTGCCAGCAGCTTGATTAGCACAGATACGCAGTATTTT
TRBV7-6	few	NA	TRBJ1-6	CASSLMHGGDVYNSPLHF	TGTGCCAGCAGCTTGATGCACGGGGGAGACGTCTATAATTCACCCCTCCACTTT
TRBV6-6	medium-sized	NA	TRBJ2-7	CASSYTTGPSYEQYF	TGTGCCAGCAGTTACACCACAGGCCCTTCCTACGAGCAGTACTTC
TRBV9	medium-sized	NA	TRBJ2-6	CASSALTGSGANVLTF	TGTGCCAGCAGCGCCCTGACGGGCTCTGGGGCCAACGTCCTGACTTTC
TRBV4-1	few	TRBD2	TRBJ2-7	CASSQEAGGFGEQYF	TGCGCCAGCAGCCAAGAAGCGGGAGGGTTTGGGGAGCAGTACTTC
TRBV6-6	many	TRBD1	TRBJ1-1	CASTELGQGMNTEAFF	TGTGCCAGCACCGAGCTGGGACAGGGGATGAACACTGAAGCTTTCTTT
TRBV4-1	many	TRBD1	TRBJ1-5	CASSQTTGDYQPQHF	TGCGCCAGCAGCCAGACGACAGGGGATTATCAGCCCCAGCATTTT
TRBV30	medium-sized	TRBD2	TRBJ2-1	CAWSLASGAEQFF	TGTGCCTGGAGTCTGGCTAGCGGGGCCGAGCAGTTCTTC
TRBV7-3	NA	NA	TRBJ2-1	CASSSNNEQFF	TGTGCCAGCAGCTCCAACAATGAGCAGTTCTTC
TRBV20-1	once	TRBD1	TRBJ2-1	CSPAYDPGQAYNEQFF	TGCAGTCCCGCTTACGACCCAGGACAGGCCTACAATGAGCAGTTCTTC
TRBV27	medium-sized	NA	TRBJ2-7	CASSSSSAHYEQYF	TGTGCCAGCAGTTCGTCGAGCGCCCACTACGAGCAGTACTTC
TRBV29-1	medium-sized	TRBD1	TRBJ2-7	CSVSGQALSYEQYF	TGCAGCGTTTCCGGACAGGCACTCTCCTATGAGCAGTACTTC
TRBV29-1	medium-sized	TRBD2	TRBJ2-3	CSVDLAGGGDTQYF	TGCAGCGTTGACCTAGCGGGAGGAGGAGATACGCAGTATTTT
TRBV9	medium-sized	TRBD1	TRBJ1-1	CASSASGTANTEAFF	TGTGCCAGCAGCGCCTCCGGGACAGCAAACACTGAAGCTTTCTTT
TRBV30	NA	NA	TRBJ2-7	CAWSVGYEQYF	TGTGCCTGGAGTGTAGGGTACGAGCAGTACTTC
TRBV4-1	NA	TRBD2	TRBJ2-7	CASSERLAGAYAPSF	TGCGCCAGCAGCGAACGCCTAGCGGGGGCTTACGCGCCGTCCTTC
TRBV20-1	NA	NA	TRBJ2-7	CSARSSETSSYEQYF	TGCAGTGCTAGGTCATCCGAGACTAGCTCCTACGAGCAGTACTTC